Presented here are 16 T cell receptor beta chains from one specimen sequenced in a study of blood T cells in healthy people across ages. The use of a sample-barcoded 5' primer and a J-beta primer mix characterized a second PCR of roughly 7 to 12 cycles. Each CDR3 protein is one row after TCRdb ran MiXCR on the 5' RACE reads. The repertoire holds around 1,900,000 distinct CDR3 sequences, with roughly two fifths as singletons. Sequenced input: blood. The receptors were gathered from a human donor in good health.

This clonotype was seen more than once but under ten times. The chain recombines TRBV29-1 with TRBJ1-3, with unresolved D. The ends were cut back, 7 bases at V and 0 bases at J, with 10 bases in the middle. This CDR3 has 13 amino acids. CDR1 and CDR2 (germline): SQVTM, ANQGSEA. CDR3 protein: CSGAEDSGNTIYF. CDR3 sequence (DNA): TGCAGCGGTGCTGAGGACTCTGGAAACACCATATATTTT.

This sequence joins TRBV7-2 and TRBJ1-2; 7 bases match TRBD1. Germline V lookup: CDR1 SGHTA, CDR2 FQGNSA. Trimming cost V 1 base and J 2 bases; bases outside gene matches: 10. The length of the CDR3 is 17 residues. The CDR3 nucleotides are TGTGCCAGCAGCTTAGATCGAGGGGACAGCCTAAACTATGGCTACACCTTC. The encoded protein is CASSLDRGDSLNYGYTF.

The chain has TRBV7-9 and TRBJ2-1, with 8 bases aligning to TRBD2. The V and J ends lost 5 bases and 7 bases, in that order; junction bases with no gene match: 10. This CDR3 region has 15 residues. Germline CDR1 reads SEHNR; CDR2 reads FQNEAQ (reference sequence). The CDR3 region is CASSPRLALVNEQFF. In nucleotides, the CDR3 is TGTGCCAGCAGCCCCCGACTAGCGTTAGTAAATGAGCAGTTCTTC.

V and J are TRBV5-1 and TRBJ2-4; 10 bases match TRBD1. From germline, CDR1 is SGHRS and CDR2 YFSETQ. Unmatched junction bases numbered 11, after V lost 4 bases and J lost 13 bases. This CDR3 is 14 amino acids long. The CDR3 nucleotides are TGCGCCAGCAGCGTGGGACAGGGGACCGATGAGCAGTACTTC. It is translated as CASSVGQGTDEQYF. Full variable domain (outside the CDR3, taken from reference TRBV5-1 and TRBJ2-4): KAGVTQTPRYLIKTRGQQVTLSCSPISGHRSVSWYQQTPGQGLQFLFEYFSETQRNKGNFPGRFSGRQFSNSRSEMNVSTLELGDSALYLCASSVGQGTDEQYFGAGTRLSVL.

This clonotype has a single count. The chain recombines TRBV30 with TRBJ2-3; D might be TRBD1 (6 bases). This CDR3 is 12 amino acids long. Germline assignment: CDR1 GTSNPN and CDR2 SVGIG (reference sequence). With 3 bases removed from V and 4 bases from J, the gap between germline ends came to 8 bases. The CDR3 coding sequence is TGTGCCTGGAGCGCAGGGGCAGATACGCAGTATTTT. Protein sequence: CAWSAGADTQYF.

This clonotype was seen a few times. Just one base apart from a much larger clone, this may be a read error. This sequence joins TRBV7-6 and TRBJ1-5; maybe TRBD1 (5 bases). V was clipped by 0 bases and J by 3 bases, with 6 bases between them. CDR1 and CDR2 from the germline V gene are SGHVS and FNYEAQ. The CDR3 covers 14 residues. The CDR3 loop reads CASSLAGLNQPQHF. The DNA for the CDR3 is TGTGCCAGCAGCTTAGCGGGACTCAATCAGCCCCAGCATTTT. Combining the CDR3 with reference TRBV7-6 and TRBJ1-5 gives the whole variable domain GAGVSQSPRYKVTKRGQDVALRCDPISGHVSLYWYRQALGQGPEFLTYFNYEAQQDKSGLPNDRFSAERPEGSISTLTIQRTEQRDSAMYRCASSLAGLNQPQHFGDGTRLSIL.

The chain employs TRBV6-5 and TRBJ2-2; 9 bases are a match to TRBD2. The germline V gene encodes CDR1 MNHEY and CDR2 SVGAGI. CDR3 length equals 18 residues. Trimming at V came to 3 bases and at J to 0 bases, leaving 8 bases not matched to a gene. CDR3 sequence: CASSYDSSGGTNTGELFF. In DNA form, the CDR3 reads TGTGCCAGCAGTTATGATTCCAGCGGGGGGACGAACACCGGGGAGCTGTTTTTT.

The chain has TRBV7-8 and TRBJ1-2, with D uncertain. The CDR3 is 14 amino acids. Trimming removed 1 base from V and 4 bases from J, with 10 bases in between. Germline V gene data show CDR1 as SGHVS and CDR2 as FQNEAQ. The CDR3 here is CASSLVVTGYGYTF. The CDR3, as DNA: TGTGCCAGCAGCTTAGTAGTTACTGGCTATGGCTACACCTTC.

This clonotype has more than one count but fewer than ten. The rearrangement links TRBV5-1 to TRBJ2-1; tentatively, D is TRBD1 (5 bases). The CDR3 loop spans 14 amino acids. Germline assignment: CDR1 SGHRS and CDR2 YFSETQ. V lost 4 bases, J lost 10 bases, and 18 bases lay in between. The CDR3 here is CASSRVGSKGEQFF. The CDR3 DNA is TGCGCCAGCAGCCGCGTTGGTTCTAAGGGGGAGCAGTTCTTC.

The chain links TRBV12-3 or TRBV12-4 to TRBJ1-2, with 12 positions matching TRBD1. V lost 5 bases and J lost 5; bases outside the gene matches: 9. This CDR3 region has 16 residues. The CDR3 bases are TGTGCCAGCAGTCCCGGGACAGGGGGCCTTGGGTATGGCTACACCTTC. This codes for CASSPGTGGLGYGYTF.

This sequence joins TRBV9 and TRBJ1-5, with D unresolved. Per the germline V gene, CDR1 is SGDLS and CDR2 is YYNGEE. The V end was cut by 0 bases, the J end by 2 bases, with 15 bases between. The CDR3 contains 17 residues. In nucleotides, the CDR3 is TGTGCCAGCAGCGTAGGCCCGATCCTTATGGGCAATCAGCCCCAGCATTTT. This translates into CASSVGPILMGNQPQHF.

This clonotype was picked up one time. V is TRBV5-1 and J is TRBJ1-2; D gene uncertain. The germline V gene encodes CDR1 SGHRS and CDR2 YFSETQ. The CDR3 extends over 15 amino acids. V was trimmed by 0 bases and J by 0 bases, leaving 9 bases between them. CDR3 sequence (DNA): TGCGCCAGCAGCTTGGGTCTGAACCCTAACTATGGCTACACCTTC. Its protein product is CASSLGLNPNYGYTF.

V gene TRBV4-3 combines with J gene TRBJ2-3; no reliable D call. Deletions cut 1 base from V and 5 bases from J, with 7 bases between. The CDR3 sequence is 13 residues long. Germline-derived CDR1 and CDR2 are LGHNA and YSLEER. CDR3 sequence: CASSQVAQDTQYF. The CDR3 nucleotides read TGCGCCAGCAGCCAAGTAGCTCAAGATACGCAGTATTTT.

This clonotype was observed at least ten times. CDR3 DNA: TGCGCCAGCAGCTTTGGGACAGGGAGGAGCACAGATACGCAGTATTTT. This translates into CASSFGTGRSTDTQYF. The chain has TRBV5-1 and TRBJ2-3; 9 bases line up with TRBD1. J lost 0 bases, V lost 2 bases, and 4 bases had no gene match. The germline V gene has CDR1 SGHRS and CDR2 YFSETQ. CDR3 length: 16 amino acids.

CDR3 region: CATSAHIESSYNEQFF. The DNA of the CDR3 is TGTGCCACCAGTGCCCACATAGAGTCGTCGTACAATGAGCAGTTCTTC. The V gene is TRBV24-1, the J gene TRBJ2-1; unclear D gene. Germline V CDR1 and CDR2: KGHDR, SFDVKD. The CDR3 sequence is 16 residues long. Between the trimmed V and J ends, which lost 5 bases and 4 bases, there was a span of 17 bases.

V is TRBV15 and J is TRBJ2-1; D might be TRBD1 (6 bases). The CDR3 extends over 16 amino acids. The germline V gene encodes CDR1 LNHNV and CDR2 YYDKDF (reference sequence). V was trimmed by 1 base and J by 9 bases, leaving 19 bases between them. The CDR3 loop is CATSRGGQPVRGEQFF. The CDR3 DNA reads TGTGCCACCAGCAGAGGGGGGCAACCCGTGCGCGGTGAGCAGTTCTTC.